This T cell receptor beta chain came from a study of T cells in Graves' hyperthyroidism and ophthalmopathy. In its sample, this clonotype was seen many times. Absence of ophthalmopathy progression within 18 months defined stable Graves' hyperthyroidism. Amplified TCR beta CDR3 regions came from RNA transcripts. With the HTBI primer set, the TCR CDR3 went through a first round of RT-PCR. TCRdb re-called the multiplex PCR reads with MiXCR, one entry per CDR3 protein. Here the sample spans more than 450,000 distinct CDR3 sequences, 12% to 15% being singletons. The CDR3 consists of 13 residues. Germline V gene lookup returns CDR1 PRHDT and CDR2 FYEKMQ (reference sequence). The V end lost 7 bases, the J end lost 0 bases, and 9 bases lay between the germline ends.

This chain links TRBV13 with TRBJ1-1; unclear D gene. Material: blood. This clonotype was sampled from a woman in her forties with Graves' hyperthyroidism. The CDR3: CASTRRLNTEAFF. The CDR3 region has the DNA TGTGCCAGCACCCGGCGGTTGAACACTGAAGCTTTCTTT.